The rows below give T cell receptor beta chains drawn from one sample of a study of vaccination effects on CD4 cells after COVID-19. Their antigens remain unidentified. Here immunoSEQ multiplex PCR was the method, and the copy in TCRdb shows in-frame clones only, minus some. This table has tens of thousands of clones, 65% to 75% appearing once. The source was CD4+ T cells from PBMCs cultured without peptide, collected before COVID-19 vaccination. The receptor source for this set is a human donor who received a COVID-19 vaccine. Each CDR3 is given with its conserved first and last residue. A D gene is named only where the DNA matches it firmly. Only some rows state a clone size, as once, few, many or a class for expanded clones.

NA,TRBV11-3,15,TRBJ2-2,TRBD2,TGTGCCAGCAGCCGAGGGACTACCCCCACCGGGGAGCTGTTTTTT,CASSRGTTPTGELFF
NA,TRBV7-9,15,TRBJ1-2,TRBD1,TGTGCCAGCAGCTCTCGGGACAGGGAAACAGGAGGCTACACCTTC,CASSSRDRETGGYTF
NA,TRBV18,12,TRBJ2-7,NA,TGTGCCAGCTCCGGGAAAGCATTTGAGCAGTACTTC,CASSGKAFEQYF
NA,TRBV6-2/TRBV6-3,14,TRBJ2-7,NA,TGTGCCAGCAGCCAATGGCAGTCCTCCTACGAGCAGTACTTC,CASSQWQSSYEQYF
NA,TRBV7-8,16,TRBJ1-3,NA,TGTGCCAGCAGCCCTACAGGGTCTGTGGTATCGAACACCATATATTTT,CASSPTGSVVSNTIYF
few,TRBV29-1,15,TRBJ2-7,NA,TGCAGCGGGGCATCGCGCACTTCCTTCTACTACGAGCAGTACTTC,CSGASRTSFYYEQYF
NA,TRBV5-1,15,TRBJ2-2,NA,TGCGCCAGCAGCCCACAAGTGGGTGCCACCGGGGAGCTGTTTTTT,CASSPQVGATGELFF
NA,TRBV9,15,TRBJ2-2,TRBD2,TGTGCCAGCAGCGTCTTTAGCGGGGACTCCGGGGAGCTGTTTTTT,CASSVFSGDSGELFF
NA,TRBV10-3,13,TRBJ2-5,NA,TGTGCCACCCGGTGGCAGGGGAATGAGACCCAGTACTTC,CATRWQGNETQYF
NA,TRBV19,14,TRBJ1-6,NA,TGTGCCAGCCTACAGCCATCCCCCCGAGGGGCCCTCCACTTT,CASLQPSPRGALHF
NA,TRBV6-1,14,TRBJ2-1,NA,TGTGCCAGCAGTGAATTAGCGGCTGGCGATGAGCAGTTCTTC,CASSELAAGDEQFF
NA,TRBV19,16,TRBJ1-1,NA,TGTGCCAGTACCCATCGTACCGGGGCTGGGACCACTGAAGCTTTCTTT,CASTHRTGAGTTEAFF
NA,TRBV28,15,TRBJ1-2,NA,TGTGCCAGCAGCTCTCCGAACAGGAAGGGGATGCGATACACCTTC,CASSSPNRKGMRYTF
NA,TRBV30,15,TRBJ1-2,NA,TGTGCCTGGAGTGTAGATAGGGGACGGATCTATGGCTACACCTTC,CAWSVDRGRIYGYTF
NA,TRBV3-1/TRBV3-2,14,TRBJ1-4,NA,TGTGCCAGCACCCAAGGGCTGGCTAATGAAAAACTGTTTTTT,CASTQGLANEKLFF
NA,TRBV30,17,TRBJ1-5,NA,TGTGCCTGGAGTCTTCGTTATGGGCTCAATAGCAATCAGCCCCAGCATTTT,CAWSLRYGLNSNQPQHF
few,TRBV7-9,15,TRBJ1-2,NA,TGTGCCAGCAGCTTAGGGGACGGCAGGGGCTATGGCTACACCTTC,CASSLGDGRGYGYTF
few,TRBV7-9,13,TRBJ1-1,NA,TGTGCCAGCAGCTCCCGATGGGACACTGAAGCTTTCTTT,CASSSRWDTEAFF
NA,TRBV7-2,19,TRBJ2-1,NA,TGTGCCAGCAGCTCCGCGGGGGTGACGGGGGCGTTCTCCTACAATGAGCAGTTCTTC,CASSSAGVTGAFSYNEQFF
NA,TRBV5-1,17,TRBJ2-3,TRBD2,TGCGCCAGCAGCCCCCCTAGCGGGAGGGCTGGGGTAGATACGCAGTATTTT,CASSPPSGRAGVDTQYF
few,TRBV27,12,TRBJ1-2,TRBD1,TGTGCCAGCAGTTTGACAGGGGCTGGCTACACCTTC,CASSLTGAGYTF
NA,TRBV18,14,TRBJ1-2,NA,TGTGCCAGCTCACCAAGGCTGCGGGGTCCGGGCTACACCTTC,CASSPRLRGPGYTF
NA,TRBV10-3,15,TRBJ2-7,TRBD2,TGTGCCATCAGAATAGGGACTAGCGGGTCCTACGAGCAGTACTTC,CAIRIGTSGSYEQYF
few,TRBV5-1,13,TRBJ2-5,NA,TGCGCCAGCAGCTTGAATCGAGGGGAGACCCAGTACTTC,CASSLNRGETQYF
NA,TRBV5-1,15,TRBJ1-6,NA,TGCGCCAGCAGCGCCTCGCAGGGGACAAATTCACCCCTCCACTTT,CASSASQGTNSPLHF
NA,TRBV5-1,12,TRBJ1-4,NA,TGCGCCAGCAGAGGGCTTAGTGAAAAACTGTTTTTT,CASRGLSEKLFF
NA,TRBV30,11,TRBJ1-4,NA,TGTGCCTGGGGGGCAGGAGAAAAACTGTTTTTT,CAWGAGEKLFF
medium-sized,TRBV5-4,12,TRBJ1-6,NA,TGTGCCAGCAGCTTGGATAATTCACCCCTCCACTTT,CASSLDNSPLHF
NA,TRBV27,14,TRBJ2-1,NA,TGTGCCAGCAGTTTACGGGAGCGATACAATGAGCAGTTCTTC,CASSLRERYNEQFF
NA,TRBV4-2,15,TRBJ2-3,TRBD1,TGTGCCAGCAGCCAAGCACAGGGGAAAACAGATACGCAGTATTTT,CASSQAQGKTDTQYF
NA,TRBV19,15,TRBJ1-6,NA,TGTGCCAGTAGTACGGGCAAGAGGTTGGCTTCACCCCTCCACTTT,CASSTGKRLASPLHF
NA,TRBV7-2,15,TRBJ1-2,NA,TGTGCCAGCAGCTTATTCGGAGAAACTAACTATGGCTACACCTTC,CASSLFGETNYGYTF
NA,TRBV9,17,TRBJ2-1,NA,TGTGCCAGCAGCTTCAGCCTTCCGGGGGGCCCCTACAATGAGCAGTTCTTC,CASSFSLPGGPYNEQFF
few,TRBV12-3/TRBV12-4,13,TRBJ2-7,NA,TGTGCCAGCAGTTTAGCGGTGGACTACGAGCAGTACTTC,CASSLAVDYEQYF
NA,TRBV27,16,TRBJ1-6,TRBD1,TGTGCCAGCAGTCCCCAGGGGGCTAGTTTAGGTTCACCCCTCCACTTT,CASSPQGASLGSPLHF
NA,TRBV7-2,14,TRBJ2-7,TRBD1,TGTGCCAGCAGCCCCACTCGGGACAGGGGCGAGCAGTACTTC,CASSPTRDRGEQYF
NA,TRBV7-9,15,TRBJ2-2,NA,TGTGCCAGCAGCCCTAATGGGGAGAGATTCGGGGAGCTGTTTTTT,CASSPNGERFGELFF
few,TRBV7-9,15,TRBJ1-2,NA,TGTGCCAGCAGCTTAGGATCGGGTTTTAACTATGGCTACACCTTC,CASSLGSGFNYGYTF
NA,TRBV4-2,16,TRBJ1-2,NA,TGTGCCAGCAGCCAAGGAGGGGCAGGGGAGTTATATGGCTACACCTTC,CASSQGGAGELYGYTF
NA,TRBV30,13,TRBJ1-3,NA,TGTGCCTGGAGTGTCCACTCTGGAAACACCATATATTTT,CAWSVHSGNTIYF
few,TRBV4-2,14,TRBJ1-5,NA,TGTGCCAGCAGCCAAGACGAGGGGACACAGCCCCAGCATTTT,CASSQDEGTQPQHF
NA,TRBV29-1,13,TRBJ2-1,NA,TGCAGCGTCCGACAGGTCCTAGGGAATGAGCAGTTCTTC,CSVRQVLGNEQFF
NA,TRBV6-5,14,TRBJ2-3,NA,TGTGCCAGCAATCGGGTCCGGGCCACAGATACGCAGTATTTT,CASNRVRATDTQYF
NA,TRBV5-1,16,TRBJ1-6,NA,TGCGCCAGCAGCTTGGGGACCGGGACGTTTAATTCACCCCTCCACTTT,CASSLGTGTFNSPLHF
medium-sized,TRBV3-1/TRBV3-2,15,TRBJ2-7,TRBD2,TGTGCCAGCAGCCAAGTGCTAGCGGGAGGCGACGAGCAGTACTTC,CASSQVLAGGDEQYF
NA,TRBV29-1,11,TRBJ2-5,NA,TGCAGCGTTGAAGATCTGGAGACCCAGTACTTC,CSVEDLETQYF
NA,TRBV11-2,13,TRBJ2-1,TRBD2,TGTGCCAGCAGCTTAGTAGCTCTAGCGGATCTGTTCTTC,CASSLVALADLFF
NA,TRBV4-3,14,TRBJ2-2,NA,TGCGCCAGCAGCCAAGTTCCCCCCTCCGGGGAGCTGTTTTTT,CASSQVPPSGELFF
NA,TRBV9,14,TRBJ1-5,NA,TGTGCCAGCAGCGGGGGACACATCAATCAGCCCCAGCATTTT,CASSGGHINQPQHF
NA,TRBV10-3,11,TRBJ1-1,NA,TGTGCCATCAGACAGGACACTGAAGCTTTCTTT,CAIRQDTEAFF
NA,TRBV7-2,15,TRBJ2-1,NA,TGTGCCAGCAGCTTAGAGGGGATTGGGTTCAGTGAGCAGTTCTTC,CASSLEGIGFSEQFF
NA,TRBV6-2/TRBV6-3,13,TRBJ1-6,NA,TGTGCCAGCAGTCAAGTTGGGGATTCACCCCTCCACTTT,CASSQVGDSPLHF
NA,TRBV13,12,TRBJ2-7,NA,TGTGCCAGCAGCTTAGTCCCGGGCGAGCAGTACTTC,CASSLVPGEQYF
NA,TRBV5-6,14,TRBJ2-7,TRBD1,TGTGCCAGCAGCTTCAGGCAGGGGGTCTACGAGCAGTACTTC,CASSFRQGVYEQYF
NA,TRBV25-1,11,TRBJ2-7,NA,TGTGCCACCTCTTTCCGGGGAGAGCAGTACTTC,CATSFRGEQYF
NA,TRBV28,16,TRBJ1-1,NA,TGTGCCAGCAGTTTATGGGGGGGATCTAGGAGTACTGAAGCTTTCTTT,CASSLWGGSRSTEAFF
NA,TRBV7-9,12,TRBJ2-5,TRBD1,TGTGCCAGCAGCTTGGACAGGGAGACCCAGTACTTC,CASSLDRETQYF